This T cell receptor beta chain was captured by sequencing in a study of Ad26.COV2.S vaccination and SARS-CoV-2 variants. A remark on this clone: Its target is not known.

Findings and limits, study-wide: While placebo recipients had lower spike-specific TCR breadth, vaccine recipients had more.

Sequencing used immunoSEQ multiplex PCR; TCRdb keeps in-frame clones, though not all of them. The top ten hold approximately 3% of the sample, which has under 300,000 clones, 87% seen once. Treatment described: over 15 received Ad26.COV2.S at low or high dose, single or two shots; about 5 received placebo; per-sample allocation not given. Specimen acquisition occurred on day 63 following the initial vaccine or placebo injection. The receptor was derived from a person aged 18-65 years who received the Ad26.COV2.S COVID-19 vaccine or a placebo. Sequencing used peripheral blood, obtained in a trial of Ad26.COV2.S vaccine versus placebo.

The chain's CDR3 is CASSRGSSGGLQETQYF. CDR3 bases: TGTGCCAGCAGTAGGGGTAGTAGCGGGGGCCTCCAAGAGACCCAGTACTTC. V usage is TRBV9 and J usage is TRBJ2-5; 9 nucleotides agree with TRBD2. This CDR3 contains 17 residues. V lost 5 bases to trimming and J lost 1 base; unmatched junction nucleotides: 12. The germline CDR1 and CDR2 sequences are SGDLS and YYNGEE. Supplemented by reference TRBV9 and TRBJ2-5, the full variable domain reads DSGVTQTPKHLITATGQRVTLRCSPRSGDLSVYWYQQSLDQGLQFLIQYYNGEERAKGNILERFSAQQFPDLHSELNLSSLELGDSALYFCASSRGSSGGLQETQYFGPGTRLLVL.